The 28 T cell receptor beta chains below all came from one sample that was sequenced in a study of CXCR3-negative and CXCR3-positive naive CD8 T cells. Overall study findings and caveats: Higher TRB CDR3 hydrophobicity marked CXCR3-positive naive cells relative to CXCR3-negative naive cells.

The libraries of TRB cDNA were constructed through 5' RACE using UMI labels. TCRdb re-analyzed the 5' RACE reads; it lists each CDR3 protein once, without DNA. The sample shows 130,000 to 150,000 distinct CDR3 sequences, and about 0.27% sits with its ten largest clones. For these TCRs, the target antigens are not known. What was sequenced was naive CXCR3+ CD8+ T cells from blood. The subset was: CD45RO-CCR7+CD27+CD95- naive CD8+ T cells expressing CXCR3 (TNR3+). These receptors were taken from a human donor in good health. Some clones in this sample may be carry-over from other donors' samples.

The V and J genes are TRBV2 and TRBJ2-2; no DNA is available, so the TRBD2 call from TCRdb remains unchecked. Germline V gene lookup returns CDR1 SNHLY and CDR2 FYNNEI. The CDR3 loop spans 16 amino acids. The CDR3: CASSETSGGDTGELFF.

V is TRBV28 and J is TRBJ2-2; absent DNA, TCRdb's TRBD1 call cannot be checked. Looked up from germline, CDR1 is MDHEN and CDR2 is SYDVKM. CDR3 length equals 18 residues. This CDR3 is CASSFPWGERLFTGELFF. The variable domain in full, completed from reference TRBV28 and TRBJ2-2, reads DVKVTQSSRYLVKRTGEKVFLECVQDMDHENMFWYRQDPGLGLRLIYFSYDVKMKEKGDIPEGYSVSREKKERFSLILESASTNQTSMYLCASSFPWGERLFTGELFFGEGSRLTVL.

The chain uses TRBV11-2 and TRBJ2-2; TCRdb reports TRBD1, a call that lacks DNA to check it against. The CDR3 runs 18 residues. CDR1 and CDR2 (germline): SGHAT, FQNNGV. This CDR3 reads CASSLGWGGAANTGELFF.

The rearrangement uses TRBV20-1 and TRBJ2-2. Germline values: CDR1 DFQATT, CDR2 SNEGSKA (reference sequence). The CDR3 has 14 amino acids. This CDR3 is CSARDGPNTGELFF.

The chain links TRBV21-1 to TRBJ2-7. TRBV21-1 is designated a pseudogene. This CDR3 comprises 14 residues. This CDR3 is CASSSGGRSYEQYF.

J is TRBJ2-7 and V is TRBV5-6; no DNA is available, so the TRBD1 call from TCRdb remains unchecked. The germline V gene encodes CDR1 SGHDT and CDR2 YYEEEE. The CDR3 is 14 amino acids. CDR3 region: CASSPGGRTYEQYF.

CDR3 amino acids: CASSLSLGRGYTF. The gene calls are TRBV27 and TRBJ1-2. Germline CDR1 is MNHEY and CDR2 is SMNVEV (reference sequence). This CDR3 has 13 amino acids.

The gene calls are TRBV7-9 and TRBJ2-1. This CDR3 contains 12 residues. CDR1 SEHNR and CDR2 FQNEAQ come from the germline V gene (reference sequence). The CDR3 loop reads CASSLAENEQFF.

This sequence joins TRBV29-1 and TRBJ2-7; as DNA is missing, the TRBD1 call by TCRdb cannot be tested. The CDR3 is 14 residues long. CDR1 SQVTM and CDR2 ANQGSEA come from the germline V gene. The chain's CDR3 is CSVEERDRGYEQYF.

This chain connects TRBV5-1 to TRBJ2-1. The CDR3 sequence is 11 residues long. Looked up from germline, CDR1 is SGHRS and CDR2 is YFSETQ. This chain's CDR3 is CASSLSGEQFF.

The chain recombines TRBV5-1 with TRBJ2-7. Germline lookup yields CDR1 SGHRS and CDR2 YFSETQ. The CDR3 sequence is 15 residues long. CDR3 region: CASSLDIGASYEQYF.

This CDR3 reads CASSMTGSSYEQYF. This chain joins TRBV19 and TRBJ2-7. This CDR3 contains 14 residues. The germline gives CDR1 LNHDA, CDR2 SQIVND (reference sequence).

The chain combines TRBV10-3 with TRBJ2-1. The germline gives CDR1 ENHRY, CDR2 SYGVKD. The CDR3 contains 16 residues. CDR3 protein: CAISESARISYNEQFF.

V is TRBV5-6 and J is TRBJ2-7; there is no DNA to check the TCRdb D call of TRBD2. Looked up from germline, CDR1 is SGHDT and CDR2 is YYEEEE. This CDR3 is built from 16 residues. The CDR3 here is CASRFGLADTDYEQYF.

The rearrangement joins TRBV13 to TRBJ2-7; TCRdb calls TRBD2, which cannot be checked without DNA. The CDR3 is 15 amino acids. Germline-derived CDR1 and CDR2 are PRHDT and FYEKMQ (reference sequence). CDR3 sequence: CASSLGAAGVGEQYF.

CDR3 sequence: CSARGLDFSSYNEQFF. The V call is TRBV20-1, the J call TRBJ2-1; there is no DNA to check the TCRdb D call of TRBD2. The CDR3 extends over 16 amino acids. CDR1 and CDR2 (germline): DFQATT, SNEGSKA (reference sequence).

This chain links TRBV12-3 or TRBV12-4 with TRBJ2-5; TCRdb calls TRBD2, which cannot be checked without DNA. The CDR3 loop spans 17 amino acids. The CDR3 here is CASSSRTSGRAQETQYF.

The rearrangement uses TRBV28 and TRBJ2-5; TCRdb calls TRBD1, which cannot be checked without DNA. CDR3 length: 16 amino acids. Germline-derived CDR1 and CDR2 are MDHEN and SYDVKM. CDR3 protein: CASSLFFSGGQETQYF.

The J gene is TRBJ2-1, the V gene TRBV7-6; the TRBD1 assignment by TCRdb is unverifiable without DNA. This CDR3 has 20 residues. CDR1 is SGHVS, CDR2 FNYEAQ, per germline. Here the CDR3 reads CASSLTDRVQVLAGYNEQFF.

CDR3 in amino acids: CASSRLGQGDEAFF. J is TRBJ1-1 and V is TRBV4-2; absent DNA, TCRdb's TRBD1 call cannot be checked. The CDR3 consists of 14 residues. Germline CDR1 LGHNA, CDR2 YNFKEQ.

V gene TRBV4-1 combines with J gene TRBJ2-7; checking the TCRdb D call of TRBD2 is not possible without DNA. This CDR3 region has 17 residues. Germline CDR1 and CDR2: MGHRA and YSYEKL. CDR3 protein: CASSQEASGDHPYEQYF.

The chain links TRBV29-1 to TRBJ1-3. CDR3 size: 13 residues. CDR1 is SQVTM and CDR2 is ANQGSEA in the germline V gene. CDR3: CSVEDLSGNTIYF.

CDR3 protein: CASSLGQLAYEQYF. The chain uses TRBV5-6 and TRBJ2-7; TCRdb lists TRBD1, though no DNA is available to test this call. Germline V gene sequence: CDR1 SGHDT, CDR2 YYEEEE. This CDR3 spans 14 amino acids.

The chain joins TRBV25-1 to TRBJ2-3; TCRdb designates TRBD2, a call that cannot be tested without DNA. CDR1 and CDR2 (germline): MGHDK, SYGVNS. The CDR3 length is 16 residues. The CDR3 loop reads CASSPTRDTTADTQYF.

Here the CDR3 reads CASSRQGTPEAFF. This chain connects TRBV7-9 to TRBJ1-1; TCRdb's assignment of TRBD1 cannot be checked, as there is no DNA. CDR1 and CDR2 from the germline V gene are SEHNR and FQNEAQ (reference sequence). The CDR3 extends over 13 amino acids.

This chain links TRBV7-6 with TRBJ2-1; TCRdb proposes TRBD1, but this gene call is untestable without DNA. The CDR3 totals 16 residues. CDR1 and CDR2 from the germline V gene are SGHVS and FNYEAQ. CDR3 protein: CASSLPGQYSYNEQFF.

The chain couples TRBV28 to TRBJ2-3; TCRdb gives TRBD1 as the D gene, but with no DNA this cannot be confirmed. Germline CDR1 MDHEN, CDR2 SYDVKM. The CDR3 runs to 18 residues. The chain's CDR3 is CASSLYLGQGTSTDTQYF.

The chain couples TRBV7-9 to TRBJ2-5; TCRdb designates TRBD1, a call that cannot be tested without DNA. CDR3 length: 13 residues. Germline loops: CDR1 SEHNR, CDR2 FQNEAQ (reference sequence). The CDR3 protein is CASRPGLQETQYF.